What follows describes a single T cell receptor (beta chain). The CDR3 has 14 residues. From germline, CDR1 is SGHTA and CDR2 FQGNSA. V dropped 1 base and J dropped 5 bases, with 12 bases sitting between them. The data are from a study of Ad26.COV2.S vaccination and SARS-CoV-2 variants. Sequenced by immunoSEQ multiplex PCR; TCRdb stores in-frame clones only, minus some. The data show about 140,000 clones, roughly 90% seen once. This clonotype was obtained from a human donor who had recovered from COVID-19. The chain uses TRBV7-2 and TRBJ2-7, with unresolved D. The specimen was peripheral blood, collected after recovery from COVID-19. The chain's CDR3 is CASSLGLTVDEQYF. The CDR3 DNA reads as TGTGCCAGCAGCTTAGGGCTTACTGTTGACGAGCAGTACTTC.